The 2 T cell receptor beta chains given below trace back to one sample, sequenced in a study of cytomegalovirus exposure and HLA in healthy donors. The PCR employed 60 Vbeta primers together with 13 Jbeta primers. TCRdb keeps only in-frame clones here, not all; method: immunoSEQ multiplex PCR. Of around 86,000 clones in the sample, about 8% were seen once. The sequencing sample was made of PBMCs. The receptor source for this set is a middle-aged man in good health and CMV-seronegative.

This clone was seen only a few times. This chain links TRBV5-6 with TRBJ2-2, with a tentative D call TRBD2 (6 bases). The CDR3 is 15 amino acids. V was pared by 4 bases and J by 7 bases, with 17 bases between. The germline V gene has CDR1 SGHDT and CDR2 YYEEEE. CDR3 region: CASSRGGALYGELFF. The CDR3 DNA follows: TGTGCCAGCAGCCGGGGCGGGGCGCTTTACGGGGAGCTGTTTTTT.

This clone showed up just a few times. V usage is TRBV9 and J usage is TRBJ1-1, with 9 bases identical to TRBD1. Germline V gives CDR1 SGDLS, CDR2 YYNGEE. V shed 4 bases, J shed 5 bases, and the junction held 3 bases outside the gene matches. CDR3 length: 13 residues. The CDR3 DNA sequence: TGTGCCAGCAGCACAGGGGGCATGACTGAAGCTTTCTTT. It specifies CASSTGGMTEAFF.